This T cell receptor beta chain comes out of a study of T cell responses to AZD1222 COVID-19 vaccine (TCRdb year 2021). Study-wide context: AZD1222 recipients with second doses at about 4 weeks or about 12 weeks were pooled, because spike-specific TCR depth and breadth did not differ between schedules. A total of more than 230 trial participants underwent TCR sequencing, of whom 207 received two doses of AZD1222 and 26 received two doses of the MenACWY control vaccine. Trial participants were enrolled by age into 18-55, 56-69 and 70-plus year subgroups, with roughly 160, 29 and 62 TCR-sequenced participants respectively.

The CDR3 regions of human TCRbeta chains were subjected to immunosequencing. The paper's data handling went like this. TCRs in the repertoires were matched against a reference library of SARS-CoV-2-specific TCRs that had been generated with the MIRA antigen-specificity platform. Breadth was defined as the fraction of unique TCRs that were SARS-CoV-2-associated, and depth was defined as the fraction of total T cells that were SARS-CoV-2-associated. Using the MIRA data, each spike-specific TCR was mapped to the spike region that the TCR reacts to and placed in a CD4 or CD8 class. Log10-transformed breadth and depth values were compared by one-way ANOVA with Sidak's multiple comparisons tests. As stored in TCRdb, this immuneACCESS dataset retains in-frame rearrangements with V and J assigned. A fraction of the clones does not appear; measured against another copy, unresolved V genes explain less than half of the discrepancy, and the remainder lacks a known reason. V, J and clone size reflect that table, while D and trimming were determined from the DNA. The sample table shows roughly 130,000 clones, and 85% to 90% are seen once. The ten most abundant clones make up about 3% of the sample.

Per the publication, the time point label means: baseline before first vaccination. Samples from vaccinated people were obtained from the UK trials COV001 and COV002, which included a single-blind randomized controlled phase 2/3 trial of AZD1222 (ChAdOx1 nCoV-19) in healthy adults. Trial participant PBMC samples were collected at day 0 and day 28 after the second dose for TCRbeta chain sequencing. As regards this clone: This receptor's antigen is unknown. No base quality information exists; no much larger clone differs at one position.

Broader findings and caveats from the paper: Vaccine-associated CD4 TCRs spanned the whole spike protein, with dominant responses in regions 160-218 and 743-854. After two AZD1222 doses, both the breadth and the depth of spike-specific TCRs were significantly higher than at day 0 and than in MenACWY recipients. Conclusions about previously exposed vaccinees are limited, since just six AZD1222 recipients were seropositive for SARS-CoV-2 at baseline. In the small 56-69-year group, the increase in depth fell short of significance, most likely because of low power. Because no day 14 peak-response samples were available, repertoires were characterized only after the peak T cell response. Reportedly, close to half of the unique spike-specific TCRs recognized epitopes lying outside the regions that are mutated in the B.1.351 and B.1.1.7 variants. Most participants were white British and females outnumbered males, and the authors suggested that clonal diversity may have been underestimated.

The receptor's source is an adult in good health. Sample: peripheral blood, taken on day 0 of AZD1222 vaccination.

CDR3 protein: CASSYGHQNQPQHF. The sequence in DNA is TGTGCCAGCAGTTACGGACACCAAAATCAGCCCCAGCATTTT. The V gene is TRBV6-2 or TRBV6-3 and the J gene is TRBJ1-5; TRBD1 is a weak D gene call, 5 bases matching. The CDR3 runs 14 amino acids, cysteine and phenylalanine included. Solely the CDR3 DNA is kept, with 42 bases framed from the first base. At the junction V is shortened by 2 bases and J by 4 bases, with 9 bases in between. CDR1 and CDR2, looked up from the germline V gene, are MNHEY and SVGEGT.